This T cell receptor beta chain was captured in a study of blood T cell repertoires in COVID-19. CDR1 and CDR2 from the germline V gene are SEHNR and FQNEAQ (reference sequence). Between the trimmed V and J ends, which lost 4 bases and 6 bases, there was a span of 19 bases. The CDR3 runs to 16 residues. Using immunoSEQ multiplex PCR, the repertoire was profiled, and TCRdb retains in-frame clones only, with some absent. The repertoire holds more than 200,000 clones, with approximately 86% as singletons. This receptor was obtained from a human donor in a cohort sampled during active COVID-19. This sequence joins TRBV7-9 and TRBJ1-5; D is undetermined. Sequences were obtained from peripheral blood. CDR3 loop: CASSSSGGGLGQPQHF. Here the CDR3 DNA reads TGTGCCAGCAGCTCAAGTGGTGGCGGCCTCGGTCAGCCCCAGCATTTT.